This T cell receptor beta chain is from a study of cytomegalovirus exposure and HLA in healthy donors. The V end was cut by 0 bases, the J end by 6 bases, with 12 bases between. The CDR3 is 14 residues long. The germline gives CDR1 SGHRS, CDR2 YFSETQ. It was healthy bone marrow donors who served as donors. Both 60 Vbeta primers and 13 Jbeta primers went into the PCR. The protocol was immunoSEQ multiplex PCR, while the TCRdb copy is restricted to in-frame clones and leaves out a portion. The sample lists around 100,000 clones, over 60% occurring once. Overall study findings and caveats: Roughly even sequencing depth across donors was the assumption behind the presence/absence analyses. Most observed TCR sequences were rare, whereas some public TCRs were detected in many donors. Researchers had no immune exposure information except CMV serostatus available.

This clone has only a few counts. What it recognizes is unknown. The source is a woman between 40 and 55 years old in good health and CMV-seropositive. Source material: PBMCs. The rearrangement joins TRBV5-1 to TRBJ1-1; a possible D gene is TRBD1 (5 bases). In nucleotides, the CDR3 is TGCGCCAGCAGCTTGGTGATCCAGGGATCTGAAGCTTTCTTT. Translation: CASSLVIQGSEAFF.